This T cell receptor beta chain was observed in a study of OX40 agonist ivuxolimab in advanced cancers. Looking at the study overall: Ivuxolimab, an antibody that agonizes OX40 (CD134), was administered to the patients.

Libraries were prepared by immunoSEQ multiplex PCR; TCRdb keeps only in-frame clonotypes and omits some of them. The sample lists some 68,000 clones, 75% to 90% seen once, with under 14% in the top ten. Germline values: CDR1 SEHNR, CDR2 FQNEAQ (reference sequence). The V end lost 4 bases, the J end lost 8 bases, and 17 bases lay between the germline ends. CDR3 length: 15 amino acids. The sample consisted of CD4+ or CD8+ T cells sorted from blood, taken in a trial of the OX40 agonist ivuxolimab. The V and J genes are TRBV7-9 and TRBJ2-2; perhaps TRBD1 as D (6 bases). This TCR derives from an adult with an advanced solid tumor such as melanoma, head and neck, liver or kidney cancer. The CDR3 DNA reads TGTGCCAGCAGCTCCTACTACAGGGATTGGGGGGAGCTGTTTTTT. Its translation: CASSSYYRDWGELFF.